The 20 T cell receptor beta chains reported below all come from one sample, sequenced in a study of shared T cell receptors in the human thymus. The protocol was immunoSEQ multiplex PCR, while the TCRdb copy is restricted to in-frame clones and leaves out a portion. The sample lists fewer than 700,000 clones, 85% to 90% seen once, with 0.0085% to 0.012% in the top ten. This same sample was also taken into another study, of human thymus T cells.

Sequenced sample: thymocytes. Receptor source: a boy in the first two years of life with a congenital heart defect.

The chain couples TRBV28 to TRBJ2-7; 7 positions match TRBD2. Per germline, CDR1 MDHEN and CDR2 SYDVKM. V dropped 3 bases and J dropped 3; count of bases not matched to a gene: 5. The CDR3 loop spans 14 amino acids. The CDR3 spells CASSFRREIYEQYF. In DNA, the CDR3 is TGTGCCAGCAGTTTTAGGCGGGAGATCTACGAGCAGTACTTC.

This chain connects TRBV5-1 to TRBJ2-5; maybe TRBD2 (6 bases). Germline CDR1 is SGHRS and CDR2 is YFSETQ. The CDR3 is 13 residues long. V shed 6 bases and J shed 4 bases, with 13 bases lying between them. The CDR3 sequence is CASNGRRGETQYF. The CDR3 DNA sequence: TGCGCCAGCAACGGGAGAAGAGGAGAGACCCAGTACTTC.

The chain is built from TRBV19 and TRBJ1-5; a possible D gene is TRBD1 (6 bases). Germline V gene lookup returns CDR1 LNHDA and CDR2 SQIVND (reference sequence). V dropped 4 bases and J dropped 4 bases, with 17 bases sitting between them. CDR3 length: 16 amino acids. The CDR3 DNA is TGTGCCAGTAGTAAGCGGATAGGGGGATCAAATCAGCCCCAGCATTTT. Its translation is CASSKRIGGSNQPQHF. Combining the CDR3 with reference TRBV19 and TRBJ1-5 gives the whole variable domain DGGITQSPKYLFRKEGQNVTLSCEQNLNHDAMYWYRQDPGQGLRLIYYSQIVNDFQKGDIAEGYSVSREKKESFPLTVTSAQKNPTAFYLCASSKRIGGSNQPQHFGDGTRLSIL.

The chain employs TRBV4-3 and TRBJ2-7; 9 bases fit TRBD2. V lost 1 base, J lost 3 bases, and 4 bases stayed unmatched. Germline V gene data show CDR1 as LGHNA and CDR2 as YSLEER. CDR3 length: 15 amino acids. Here the CDR3 reads CASSQGDSGGYEQYF. CDR3 sequence (DNA): TGCGCCAGCAGCCAAGGCGATAGCGGGGGCTACGAGCAGTACTTC.

The chain joins TRBV4-3 to TRBJ2-7; 10 bases fit TRBD2. J lost 6 bases, V lost 3 bases, and 5 bases had no gene match. The length of the CDR3 is 14 residues. Germline V gene sequence: CDR1 LGHNA, CDR2 YSLEER. The CDR3 DNA reads as TGCGCCAGCAGCCAGAAGCGGGAGGGTGGCGAGCAGTACTTC. It yields the protein CASSQKREGGEQYF.

In its sample, this clone was seen a few times. The chain couples TRBV7-2 to TRBJ2-7; D possibly corresponds to TRBD2 (6 bases). The CDR3 has 15 amino acids. V gave up 3 bases and J gave up 9 bases, with 21 bases separating them. CDR1 is SGHTA, CDR2 FQGNSA, per germline. CDR3: CASSFLSRDSAGQYF. CDR3 DNA: TGTGCCAGCAGCTTCCTTAGCCGGGACTCCGCGGGGCAGTACTTC.

The chain combines TRBV4-3 with TRBJ1-3; unclear D gene. The CDR3 sequence is 15 residues long. Germline lookup yields CDR1 LGHNA and CDR2 YSLEER. Trimming took off 0 bases at V and 0 bases at J, with 6 bases between the two ends. CDR3 sequence (DNA): TGCGCCAGCAGCCAAGACAGTTCCTCTGGAAACACCATATATTTT. Protein: CASSQDSSSGNTIYF.

The chain combines TRBV5-5 with TRBJ2-7; D may be TRBD2 (5 bases). This CDR3 has 13 amino acids. Per germline, CDR1 SGHKS and CDR2 YYEKEE (reference sequence). Trimming pared 1 base from V and 7 bases from J, leaving 12 bases between. In DNA form, the CDR3 reads TGTGCCAGCAGCTTGAGGGCATCGGGGGAGCAGTACTTC. It codes for CASSLRASGEQYF.

The genes are TRBV4-2 and TRBJ2-5; 8 nucleotides align to TRBD1. Per the germline V gene, CDR1 is LGHNA and CDR2 is YNFKEQ. The CDR3 consists of 16 residues. Losses at the gene ends were 0 bases for V and 5 bases for J; bases not matched to a gene: 8. CDR3 coding DNA: TGTGCCAGCAGCCAAGAATCCCAGGGGGCCGGGGAGACCCAGTACTTC. As protein: CASSQESQGAGETQYF.

This clone was seen once. The V and J genes are TRBV30 and TRBJ2-1; 7 bases are a match to TRBD2. J lost 6 bases, V lost 2 bases, and 13 bases had no gene match. CDR3 length: 16 amino acids. CDR1 and CDR2 (germline): GTSNPN, SVGIG (reference sequence). The CDR3 loop is CAWSLAGLVFVNEQFF. In nucleotides, the CDR3 is TGTGCCTGGAGTTTAGCAGGACTAGTTTTCGTCAATGAGCAGTTCTTC.

The V gene is TRBV5-1, the J gene TRBJ2-7; 7 bases agree with TRBD2. This CDR3 comprises 20 residues. The V gene end was trimmed by 0 bases and the J gene end by 2 bases; junction bases not matched to a gene: 20. The germline V gene has CDR1 SGHRS and CDR2 YFSETQ. For the CDR3, the DNA is TGCGCCAGCAGCTTGGTTCTGGGAGGGACGCCATCGATGGGGCCCTACGAGCAGTACTTC. It translates to CASSLVLGGTPSMGPYEQYF.

The genes are TRBV10-3 and TRBJ2-7; TRBD2 agrees at 10 bases. The CDR3 is 16 amino acids. J was trimmed by 3 bases and V by 4 bases; bases with no gene match: 9. Germline lookup yields CDR1 ENHRY and CDR2 SYGVKD. This CDR3 reads CAISGTASGRVYEQYF. The CDR3 nucleotides are TGTGCCATCAGTGGGACAGCTAGCGGGAGAGTCTACGAGCAGTACTTC.

A few counts support this clone. This chain uses TRBV6-1 with TRBJ1-1; no clear D. Germline loops: CDR1 MNHNS, CDR2 SASEGT. V lost 8 bases, J lost 1 base, and 2 bases lay in between. The CDR3 is 10 amino acids. This CDR3 reads CASRNTEAFF. The CDR3 region has the DNA TGTGCCAGCCGGAACACTGAAGCTTTCTTT.

The chain joins TRBV7-9 to TRBJ1-1; 10 bases line up with TRBD1. V lost 3 bases, J lost 3 bases, and 1 base stayed unmatched. In germline, CDR1 is SEHNR, CDR2 FQNEAQ (reference sequence). There are 14 residues in the CDR3. The CDR3, as DNA: TGTGCCAGCAGCTTGACAGGGGGCTACACTGAAGCTTTCTTT. This sequence encodes CASSLTGGYTEAFF.

The genes are TRBV6-5 and TRBJ2-5; TRBD2 aligns across 10 bases. With 7 bases clipped from V and 4 bases from J, the junction kept 3 bases outside the gene matches. The CDR3 extends over 13 amino acids. The germline V gene encodes CDR1 MNHEY and CDR2 SVGAGI. The CDR3 bases are TGTGCCAGCACTAGCGGGAGCGGAGAGACCCAGTACTTC. Protein sequence: CASTSGSGETQYF.

The rearrangement joins TRBV5-1 to TRBJ2-5; D perhaps matches TRBD2 (6 bases). Trimming left V 4 bases short and J 2 bases short, with 15 bases between. This CDR3 comprises 15 residues. Germline-derived CDR1 and CDR2 are SGHRS and YFSETQ. The CDR3 sequence is CASSLISGTQETQYF. CDR3 nucleotides: TGCGCCAGCAGCCTTATTTCCGGGACTCAAGAGACCCAGTACTTC.

The chain recombines TRBV4-2 with TRBJ2-7, with 7 bases identical to TRBD2. The trim removed 0 bases at V and 3 bases at J, leaving 5 bases unmatched. This CDR3 has 15 amino acids. CDR1 and CDR2 (germline): LGHNA, YNFKEQ. The CDR3, as DNA: TGTGCCAGCAGCCAAGATGGGACTAATTTCTACGAGCAGTACTTC. Encoded protein: CASSQDGTNFYEQYF.

J is TRBJ1-3 and V is TRBV5-6, with TRBD1 as a possible D gene (6 bases). The CDR3 length is 18 residues. V lost 1 base, J lost 3 bases, and 20 bases lay in between. The germline gives CDR1 SGHDT, CDR2 YYEEEE. The CDR3 here is CASSLCQGRPVFGNTIYF. CDR3 DNA sequence: TGTGCCAGCAGCTTGTGCCAGGGGCGCCCAGTGTTTGGAAACACCATATATTTT.

The chain employs TRBV6-5 and TRBJ1-5; D gene ambiguous. The ends were cut back, 0 bases at V and 1 base at J, with 7 bases in the middle. This CDR3 has 15 amino acids. CDR1 and CDR2 from the germline V gene are MNHEY and SVGAGI. CDR3 loop: CASSYSNRSNQPQHF. Written as DNA, the CDR3 is TGTGCCAGCAGTTACTCGAACAGAAGCAATCAGCCCCAGCATTTT.

This chain uses TRBV2 with TRBJ2-7, with 8 bases lining up with TRBD2. From germline, CDR1 is SNHLY and CDR2 FYNNEI. The CDR3 contains 16 residues. The J segment lost 5 bases and the V segment lost 8 bases, leaving 17 bases of the junction unmatched. The CDR3 region has the DNA TGTGCCAGCGGCAGGGGAGAGCGGGAGTCTGTTGACGAGCAGTACTTC. It is translated as CASGRGERESVDEQYF.